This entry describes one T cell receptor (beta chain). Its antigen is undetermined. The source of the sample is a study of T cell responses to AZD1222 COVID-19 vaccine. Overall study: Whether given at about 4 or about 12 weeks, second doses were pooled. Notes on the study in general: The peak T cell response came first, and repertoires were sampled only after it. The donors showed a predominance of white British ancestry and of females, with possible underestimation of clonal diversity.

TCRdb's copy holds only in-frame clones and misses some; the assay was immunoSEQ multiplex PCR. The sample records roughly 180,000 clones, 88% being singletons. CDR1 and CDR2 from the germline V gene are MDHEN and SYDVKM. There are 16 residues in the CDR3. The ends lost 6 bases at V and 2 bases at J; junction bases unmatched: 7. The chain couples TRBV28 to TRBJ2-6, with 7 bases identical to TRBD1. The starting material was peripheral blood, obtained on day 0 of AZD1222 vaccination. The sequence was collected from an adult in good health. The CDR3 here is CASRSVRGTGANVLTF. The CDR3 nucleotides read TGTGCCAGCAGATCCGTCAGGGGGACTGGGGCCAACGTCCTGACTTTC.